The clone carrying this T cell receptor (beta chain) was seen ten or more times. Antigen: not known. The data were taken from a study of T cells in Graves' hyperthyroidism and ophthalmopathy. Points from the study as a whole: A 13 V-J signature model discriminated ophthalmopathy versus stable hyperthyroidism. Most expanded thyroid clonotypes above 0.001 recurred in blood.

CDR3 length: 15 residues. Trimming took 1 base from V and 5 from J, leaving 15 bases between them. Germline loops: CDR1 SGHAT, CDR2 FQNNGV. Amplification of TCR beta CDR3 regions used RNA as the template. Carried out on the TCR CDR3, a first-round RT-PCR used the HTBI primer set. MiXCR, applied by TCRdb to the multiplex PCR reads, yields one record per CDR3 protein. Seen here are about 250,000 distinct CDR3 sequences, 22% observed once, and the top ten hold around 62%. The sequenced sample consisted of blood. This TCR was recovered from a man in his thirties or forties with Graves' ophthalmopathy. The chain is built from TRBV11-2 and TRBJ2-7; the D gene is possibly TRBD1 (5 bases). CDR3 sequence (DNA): TGTGCCAGCAGCTTAGTAGGTATAGGGGCCCACGAGCAGTACTTC. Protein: CASSLVGIGAHEQYF.